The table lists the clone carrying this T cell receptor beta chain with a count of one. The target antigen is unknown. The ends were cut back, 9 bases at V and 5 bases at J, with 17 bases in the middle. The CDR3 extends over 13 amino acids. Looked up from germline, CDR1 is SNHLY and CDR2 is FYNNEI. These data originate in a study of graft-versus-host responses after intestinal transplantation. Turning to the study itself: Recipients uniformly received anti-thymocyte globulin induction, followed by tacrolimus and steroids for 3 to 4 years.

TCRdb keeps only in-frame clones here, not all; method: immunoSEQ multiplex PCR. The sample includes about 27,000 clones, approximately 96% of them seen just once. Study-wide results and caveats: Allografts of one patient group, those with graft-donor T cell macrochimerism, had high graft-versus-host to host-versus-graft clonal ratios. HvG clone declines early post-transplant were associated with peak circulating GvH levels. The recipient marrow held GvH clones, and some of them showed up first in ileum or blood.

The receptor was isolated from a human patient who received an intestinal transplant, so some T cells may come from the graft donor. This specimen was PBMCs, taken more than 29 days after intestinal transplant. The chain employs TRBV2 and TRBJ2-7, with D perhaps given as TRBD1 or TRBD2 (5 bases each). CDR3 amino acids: CASTGTSVHEQYF. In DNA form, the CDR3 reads TGTGCCAGTACCGGGACCTCCGTGCACGAGCAGTACTTC.